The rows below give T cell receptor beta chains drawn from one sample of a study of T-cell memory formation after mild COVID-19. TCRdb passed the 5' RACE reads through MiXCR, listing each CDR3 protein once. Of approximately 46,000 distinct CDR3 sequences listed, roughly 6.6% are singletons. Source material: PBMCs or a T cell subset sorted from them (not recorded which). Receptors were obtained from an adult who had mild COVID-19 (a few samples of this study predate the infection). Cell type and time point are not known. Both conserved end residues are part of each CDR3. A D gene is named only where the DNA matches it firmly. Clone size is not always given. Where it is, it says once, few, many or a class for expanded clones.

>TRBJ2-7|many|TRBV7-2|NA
CANPEGIPYEQYF
TGTGCCAACCCGGAGGGTATCCCCTACGAGCAGTACTTC
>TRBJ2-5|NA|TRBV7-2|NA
CASSLAVQETQYF
TGTGCCAGCAGCTTAGCAGTCCAAGAGACCCAGTACTTC
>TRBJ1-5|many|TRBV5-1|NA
CASSLDSGQPQHF
TGCGCCAGCAGCTTGGATTCGGGTCAGCCCCAGCATTTT
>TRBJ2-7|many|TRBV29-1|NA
CSVELSYEQYF
TGCAGCGTTGAATTGTCCTACGAGCAGTACTTC
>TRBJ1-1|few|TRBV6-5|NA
CASSYSRSGITEAFF
TGTGCCAGCAGTTACTCGAGGTCAGGGATCACTGAAGCTTTCTTT
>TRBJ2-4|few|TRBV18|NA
CASSPTGNIQYF
TGTGCCAGCTCACCAACCGGAAACATTCAGTACTTC
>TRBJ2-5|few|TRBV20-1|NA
CSARGTSRETQYF
TGCAGTGCGCGCGGGACATCTAGGGAGACCCAGTACTTC
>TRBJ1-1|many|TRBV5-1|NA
CASSLGGWGTEAFF
TGCGCCAGCAGCTTGGGAGGGTGGGGCACTGAAGCTTTCTTT
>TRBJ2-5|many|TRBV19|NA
CASSMTSQETQYF
TGTGCCAGTAGTATGACCAGCCAAGAGACCCAGTACTTC
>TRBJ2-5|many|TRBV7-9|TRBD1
CASSPEGTANQETQYF
TGTGCCAGCAGCCCCGAGGGGACAGCCAACCAAGAGACCCAGTACTTC
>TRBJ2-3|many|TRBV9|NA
CASQSSGKTTDTQYF
TGTGCCAGTCAATCTTCCGGGAAAACCACAGATACGCAGTATTTT
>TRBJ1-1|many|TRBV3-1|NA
CASSLSGWTEAFF
TGTGCCAGCAGCCTGAGTGGATGGACTGAAGCTTTCTTT
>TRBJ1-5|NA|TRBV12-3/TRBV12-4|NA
CASSFGQGHNQPQHF
TGTGCCAGCAGTTTTGGGCAGGGGCACAATCAGCCCCAGCATTTT
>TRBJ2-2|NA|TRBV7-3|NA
CASSHQVNTGELFF
TGTGCCAGCAGCCATCAGGTGAACACCGGGGAGCTGTTTTTT
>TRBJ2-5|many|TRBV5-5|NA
CASSTGGISKETQYF
TGTGCCAGCAGCACCGGGGGCATATCGAAAGAGACCCAGTACTTC
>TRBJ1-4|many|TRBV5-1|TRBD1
CASSSAIGQGVGEKLFF
TGCGCCAGCAGCTCCGCGATAGGACAGGGTGTAGGGGAAAAACTGTTTTTT
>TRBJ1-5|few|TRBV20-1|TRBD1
CSARRTGGPYSNQPQHF
TGCAGTGCTCGAAGGACAGGGGGCCCGTATAGCAATCAGCCCCAGCATTTT
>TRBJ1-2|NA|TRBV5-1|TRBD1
CASSLDRGPDGYTF
TGCGCCAGCAGCTTGGACAGGGGGCCGGATGGCTACACCTTC
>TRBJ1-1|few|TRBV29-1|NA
CSVVPGKGADTEAFF
TGCAGCGTTGTCCCTGGCAAGGGCGCCGACACTGAAGCTTTCTTT
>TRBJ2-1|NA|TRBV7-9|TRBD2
CASSPTSGANNEQFF
TGTGCCAGCAGCCCAACTAGCGGGGCTAACAATGAGCAGTTCTTC
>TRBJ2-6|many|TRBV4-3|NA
CASSQGVVRGSGANVLTF
TGCGCCAGCAGCCAAGGGGTCGTGCGTGGATCTGGGGCCAACGTCCTGACTTTC
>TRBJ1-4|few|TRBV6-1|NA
CASSNEKLFF
TGTGCCAGTTCTAATGAAAAACTGTTTTTT
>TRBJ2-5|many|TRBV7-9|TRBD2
CASSVRLASQETQYF
TGTGCCAGCAGTGTGAGACTAGCATCACAAGAGACCCAGTACTTC
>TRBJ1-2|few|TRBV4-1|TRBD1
CASSPGQGAGYGYTF
TGCGCCAGCAGCCCTGGACAGGGGGCGGGTTATGGCTACACCTTC
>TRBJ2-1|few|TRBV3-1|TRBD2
CASSHLTSGGPRSSYNEQFF
TGTGCCAGCAGCCACCTGACTAGCGGGGGGCCCCGAAGCTCCTACAATGAGCAGTTCTTC
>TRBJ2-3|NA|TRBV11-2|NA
CASSFFLATDTQYF
TGTGCCAGCAGCTTCTTCCTGGCCACAGATACGCAGTATTTT
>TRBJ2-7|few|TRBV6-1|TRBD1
CASRSGQGNYEQYF
TGTGCCAGCAGATCGGGACAGGGGAACTACGAGCAGTACTTC
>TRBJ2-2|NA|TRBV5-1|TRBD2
CASSFRTSGGNTNTGELFF
TGCGCCAGCAGCTTCCGGACTAGCGGGGGAAATACGAACACCGGGGAGCTGTTTTTT
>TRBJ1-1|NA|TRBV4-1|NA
CASSQTTGRMNTEAFF
TGCGCCAGCAGCCAGACAACGGGGAGGATGAACACTGAAGCTTTCTTT
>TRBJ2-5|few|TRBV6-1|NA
CASSPVIGTQETQYF
TGTGCCAGCAGTCCCGTGATCGGGACCCAAGAGACCCAGTACTTC
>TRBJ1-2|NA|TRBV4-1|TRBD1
CASSQGADRGHGYTF
TGCGCCAGCAGCCAAGGGGCGGACAGGGGCCATGGCTACACCTTC
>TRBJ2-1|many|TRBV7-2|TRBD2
CASSLAGSGTYNEQFF
TGTGCCAGCAGCTTAGCGGGAAGCGGGACCTACAATGAGCAGTTCTTC
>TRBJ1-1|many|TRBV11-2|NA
CASSSDTRRAEAFF
TGTGCCAGCAGCTCCGACACCCGAAGAGCTGAAGCTTTCTTT
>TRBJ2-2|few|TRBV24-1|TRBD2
CATSDTGLAGTGELFF
TGTGCCACCAGTGATACGGGACTAGCGGGCACCGGGGAGCTGTTTTTT
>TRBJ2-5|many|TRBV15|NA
CATSREGVQETQYF
TGTGCCACCAGCAGAGAAGGAGTGCAAGAGACCCAGTACTTC
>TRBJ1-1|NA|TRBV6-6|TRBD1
CASSAPDRGNTEALF
TGTGCCAGCAGTGCACCGGACAGGGGGAACACTGAAGCTTTATTT
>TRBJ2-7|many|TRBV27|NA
CASSSGALNEQYF
TGTGCCAGCAGTTCGGGGGCCTTGAACGAGCAGTACTTC
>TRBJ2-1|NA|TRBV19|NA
CASSMGTPFDEQFF
TGTGCCAGTAGTATGGGAACGCCATTCGATGAGCAGTTCTTC
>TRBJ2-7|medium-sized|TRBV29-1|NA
CSVEDLRRRGRYEQYF
TGCAGCGTTGAAGATCTTCGGCGGAGAGGCAGGTACGAGCAGTACTTC
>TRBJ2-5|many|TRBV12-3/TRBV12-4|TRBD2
CASGDAGTSGTQYF
TGTGCCAGCGGAGACGCCGGGACTAGCGGGACCCAGTACTTC
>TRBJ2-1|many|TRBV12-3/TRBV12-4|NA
CASSKGPSYNEQFF
TGTGCCAGCAGTAAGGGCCCCTCCTACAATGAGCAGTTCTTC
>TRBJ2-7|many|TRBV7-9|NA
CASSFGLGYEQYF
TGTGCCAGCAGCTTCGGTTTGGGCTACGAGCAGTACTTC
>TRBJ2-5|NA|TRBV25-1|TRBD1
CASSDQTRGPGQYF
TGTGCCAGCAGTGATCAAACCAGGGGGCCGGGCCAGTACTTC
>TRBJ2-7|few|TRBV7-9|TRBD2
CASSLRLRGLAGGHYEQYF
TGTGCCAGCAGCTTAAGACTCCGGGGACTAGCGGGGGGCCACTACGAGCAGTACTTC
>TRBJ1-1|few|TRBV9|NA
CASSVGPGLNTEAFF
TGTGCCAGCAGCGTGGGGCCCGGGTTGAACACTGAAGCTTTCTTT
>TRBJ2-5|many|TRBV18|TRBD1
CASSLFKGAEETQYF
TGTGCCAGCTCCCTTTTCAAGGGGGCAGAAGAGACCCAGTACTTC
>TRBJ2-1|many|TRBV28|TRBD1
CASSSGQGADEQFF
TGTGCCAGCAGTTCTGGACAGGGGGCAGATGAGCAGTTCTTC
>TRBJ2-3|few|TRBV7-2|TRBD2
CASSLDGYSGSSDTQYF
TGTGCCAGCAGCTTAGACGGTTATAGCGGGAGCTCAGATACGCAGTATTTT
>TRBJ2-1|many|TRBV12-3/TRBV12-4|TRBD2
CASSLRLAGEGEQFF
TGTGCCAGCAGTTTACGGCTAGCGGGAGAAGGTGAGCAGTTCTTC